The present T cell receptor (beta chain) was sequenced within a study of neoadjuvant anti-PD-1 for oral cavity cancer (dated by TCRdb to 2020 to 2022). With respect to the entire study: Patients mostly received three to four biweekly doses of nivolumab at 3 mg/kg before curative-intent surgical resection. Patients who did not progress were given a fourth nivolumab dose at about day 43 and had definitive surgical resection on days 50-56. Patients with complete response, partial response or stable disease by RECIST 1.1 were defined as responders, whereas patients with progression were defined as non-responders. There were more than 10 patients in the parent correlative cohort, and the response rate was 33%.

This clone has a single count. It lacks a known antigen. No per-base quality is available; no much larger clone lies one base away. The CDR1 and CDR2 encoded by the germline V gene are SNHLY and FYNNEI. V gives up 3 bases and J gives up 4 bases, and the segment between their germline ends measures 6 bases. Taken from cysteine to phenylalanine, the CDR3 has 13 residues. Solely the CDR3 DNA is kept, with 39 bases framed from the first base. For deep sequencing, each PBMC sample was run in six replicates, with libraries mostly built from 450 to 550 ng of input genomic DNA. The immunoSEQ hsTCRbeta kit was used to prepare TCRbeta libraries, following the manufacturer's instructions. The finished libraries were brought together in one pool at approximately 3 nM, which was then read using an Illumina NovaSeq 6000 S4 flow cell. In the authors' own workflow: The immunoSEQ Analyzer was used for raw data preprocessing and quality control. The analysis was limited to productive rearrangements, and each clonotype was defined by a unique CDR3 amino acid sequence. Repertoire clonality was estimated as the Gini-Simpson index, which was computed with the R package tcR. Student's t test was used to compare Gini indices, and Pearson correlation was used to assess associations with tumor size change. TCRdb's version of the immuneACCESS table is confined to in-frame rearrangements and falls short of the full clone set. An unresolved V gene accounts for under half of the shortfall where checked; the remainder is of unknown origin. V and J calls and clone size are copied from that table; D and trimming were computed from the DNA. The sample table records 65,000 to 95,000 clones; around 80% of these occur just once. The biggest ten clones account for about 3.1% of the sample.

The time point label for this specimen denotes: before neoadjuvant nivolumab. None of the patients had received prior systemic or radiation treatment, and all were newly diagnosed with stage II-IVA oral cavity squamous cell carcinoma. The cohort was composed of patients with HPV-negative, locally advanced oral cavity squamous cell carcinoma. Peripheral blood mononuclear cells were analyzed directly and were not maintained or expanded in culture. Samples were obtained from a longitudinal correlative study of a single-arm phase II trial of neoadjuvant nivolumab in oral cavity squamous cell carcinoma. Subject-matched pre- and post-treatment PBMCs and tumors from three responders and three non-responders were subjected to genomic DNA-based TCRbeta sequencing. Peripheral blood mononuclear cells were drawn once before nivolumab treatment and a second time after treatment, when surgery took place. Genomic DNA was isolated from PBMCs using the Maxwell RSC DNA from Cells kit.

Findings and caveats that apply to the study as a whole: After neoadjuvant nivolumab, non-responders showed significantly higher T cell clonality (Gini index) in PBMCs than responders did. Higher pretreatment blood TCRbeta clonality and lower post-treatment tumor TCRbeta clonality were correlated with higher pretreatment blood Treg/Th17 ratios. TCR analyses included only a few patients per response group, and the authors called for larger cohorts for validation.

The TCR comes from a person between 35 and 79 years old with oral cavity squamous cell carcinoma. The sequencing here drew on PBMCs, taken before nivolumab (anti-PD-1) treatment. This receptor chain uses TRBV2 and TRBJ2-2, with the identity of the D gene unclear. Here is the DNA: TGTGCCAGCAGTGATACGGTCACCGGGGAGCTGTTTTTT. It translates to CASSDTVTGELFF.